This TCR beta chain is drawn from a study of long-term antiretroviral therapy in people with HIV. Sequencing used immunoSEQ v3.0 at survey level. Profiled with immunoSEQ multiplex PCR; TCRdb holds only in-frame clones, not every one. Counted here are around 24,000 clones, more than 85% occurring once; the ten biggest clones make up 9% to 10%. This CDR3 has 16 residues. The germline CDR1 and CDR2 sequences are MNHNY and SVGAGI (reference sequence). Losses at the gene ends were 6 bases for V and 2 bases for J; bases not matched to a gene: 8. The chain is built from TRBV6-6 and TRBJ1-5, with 9 bases that match TRBD1. The input for sequencing was unsorted PBMCs, taken 7.6 years after starting antiretroviral therapy. The sequence was collected from a woman aged 40-49 years with HIV. Here the CDR3 reads CASRSHRGRGNQPQHF. CDR3 nucleotide sequence: TGTGCCAGCAGGAGCCACAGGGGGCGAGGCAATCAGCCCCAGCATTTT.